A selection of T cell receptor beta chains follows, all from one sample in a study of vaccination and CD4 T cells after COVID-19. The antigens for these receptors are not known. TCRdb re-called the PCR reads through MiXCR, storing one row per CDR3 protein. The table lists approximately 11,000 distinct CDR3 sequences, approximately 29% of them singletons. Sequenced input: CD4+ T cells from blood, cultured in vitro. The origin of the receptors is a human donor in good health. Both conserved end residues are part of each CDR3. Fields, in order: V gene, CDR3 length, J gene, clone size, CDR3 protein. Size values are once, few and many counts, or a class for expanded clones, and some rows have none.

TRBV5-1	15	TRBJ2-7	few	CASSFRQVRTDEQYF
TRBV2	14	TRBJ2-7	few	CASSADYSSYEQYF
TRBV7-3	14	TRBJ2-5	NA	CASSPTGLQETQYF
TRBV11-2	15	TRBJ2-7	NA	CASSLGQGESYEQYF
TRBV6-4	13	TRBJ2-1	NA	CASSDGTSNEQFF
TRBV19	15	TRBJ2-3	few	CASSMGLLPPDTQYF
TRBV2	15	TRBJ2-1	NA	CASSDNLVFGNEQFF
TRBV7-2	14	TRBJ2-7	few	CASSRTGQGNEQYF
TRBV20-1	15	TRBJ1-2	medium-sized	CSARDVDRGSYGYTF
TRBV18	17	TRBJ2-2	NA	CASSTTASSSNTGELFF
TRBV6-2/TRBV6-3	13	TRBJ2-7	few	CASRPSGRYEQYF
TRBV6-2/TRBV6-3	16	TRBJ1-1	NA	CASSYQGQTDRAEAFF
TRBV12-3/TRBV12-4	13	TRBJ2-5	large	CASIPPGVGTQYF
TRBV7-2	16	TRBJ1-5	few	CASSLDGIYSNQPQHF
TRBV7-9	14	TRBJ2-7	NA	CASMRTSGQYEQYF
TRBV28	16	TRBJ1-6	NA	CASSSLTGGNNSPLHF
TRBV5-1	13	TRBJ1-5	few	CASSLGRGQPQHF
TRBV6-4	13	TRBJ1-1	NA	CASSAARDTEAFF
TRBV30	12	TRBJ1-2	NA	CAWSALAHGYTF
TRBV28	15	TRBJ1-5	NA	CASSPGKGAYQPQHF
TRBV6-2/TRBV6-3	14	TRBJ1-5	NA	CASSYPGQSQPQHF
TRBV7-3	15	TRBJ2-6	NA	CASSLMGGGANVLTF
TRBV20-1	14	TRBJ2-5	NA	CSASLAGVRETQYF